The rows below give T cell receptor beta chains drawn from one sample of a study of blood T cell repertoires in COVID-19. Using immunoSEQ multiplex PCR, the repertoire was profiled, and TCRdb retains in-frame clones only, with some absent. The sample records hundreds of thousands of clones, 90% being singletons. Material: PBMCs or T cells enriched from blood (not recorded which). These receptors all stem from a woman under 30 with acute COVID-19. CDR3s include the opening cysteine and the closing phenylalanine or tryptophan. Fields, in order: J gene, V gene, D gene, clone size, CDR3 protein, CDR3 DNA. The D gene is left open where the match is weak. The size of a clone is reported for some rows only, either as once, few or many, or as a class for expanded clones.

J gene: TRBJ2-2
V gene: TRBV7-9
D gene: NA
clone size: once
CDR3 protein: CATGVQRANTGELFF
CDR3 DNA: TGTGCCACGGGGGTGCAGCGGGCGAACACCGGGGAGCTGTTTTTT

J gene: TRBJ1-1
V gene: TRBV10-3
D gene: NA
clone size: once
CDR3 protein: CAISVLGANTEAFF
CDR3 DNA: TGTGCCATCAGTGTGCTGGGAGCGAACACTGAAGCTTTCTTT

J gene: TRBJ1-5
V gene: TRBV28
D gene: TRBD1
clone size: few
CDR3 protein: CASSTPTGSQPQHF
CDR3 DNA: TGTGCCAGCAGTACCCCGACAGGGAGTCAGCCCCAGCATTTT

J gene: TRBJ2-7
V gene: TRBV3-1/TRBV3-2
D gene: TRBD2
clone size: NA
CDR3 protein: CASSPGGAGQYF
CDR3 DNA: TGTGCCAGCAGCCCGGGGGGGGCCGGGCAGTACTTC

J gene: TRBJ1-1
V gene: TRBV11-2
D gene: NA
clone size: NA
CDR3 protein: CASSLVWAGGTEAFF
CDR3 DNA: TGTGCCAGCAGCTTAGTGTGGGCCGGGGGCACTGAAGCTTTCTTT

J gene: TRBJ2-4
V gene: TRBV11-2
D gene: NA
clone size: NA
CDR3 protein: CASSLDLGVAKNIQYF
CDR3 DNA: TGTGCCAGCAGCTTAGATCTAGGGGTAGCCAAAAACATTCAGTACTTC

J gene: TRBJ2-7
V gene: TRBV7-9
D gene: TRBD1
clone size: NA
CDR3 protein: CASSSKLRTGTYEQYF
CDR3 DNA: TGTGCCAGCAGCTCCAAACTTCGGACAGGGACCTACGAGCAGTACTTC

J gene: TRBJ1-1
V gene: TRBV4-2
D gene: TRBD1
clone size: NA
CDR3 protein: CASSLRDRGLNTEAFF
CDR3 DNA: TGTGCCAGCAGCCTAAGGGACAGGGGATTGAACACTGAAGCTTTCTTT

J gene: TRBJ1-4
V gene: TRBV19
D gene: NA
clone size: NA
CDR3 protein: CASSIDLHSGSTNEKLFF
CDR3 DNA: TGTGCCAGTAGTATAGATCTTCACAGCGGCTCAACTAATGAAAAACTGTTTTTT

J gene: TRBJ2-5
V gene: TRBV11-1
D gene: TRBD1
clone size: NA
CDR3 protein: CASNTGARETQYF
CDR3 DNA: TGTGCCAGCAATACAGGGGCCCGGGAGACCCAGTACTTC

J gene: TRBJ2-7
V gene: TRBV28
D gene: TRBD1
clone size: NA
CDR3 protein: CAHRGSYEQYF
CDR3 DNA: TGTGCCCACAGGGGTTCCTACGAGCAGTACTTC

J gene: TRBJ2-1
V gene: TRBV4-3
D gene: NA
clone size: NA
CDR3 protein: CASSQGTGSYNEQFF
CDR3 DNA: TGCGCCAGCAGCCAAGGAACGGGATCCTACAATGAGCAGTTCTTC

J gene: TRBJ1-2
V gene: TRBV12-3/TRBV12-4
D gene: NA
clone size: NA
CDR3 protein: CASTRGNSGGYTF
CDR3 DNA: TGTGCCAGCACCCGAGGTAATAGTGGAGGCTACACCTTC

J gene: TRBJ2-7
V gene: TRBV18
D gene: NA
clone size: NA
CDR3 protein: CASSPQNPYEQYF
CDR3 DNA: TGTGCCAGCTCACCCCAGAACCCCTACGAGCAGTACTTC

J gene: TRBJ1-2
V gene: TRBV3-1/TRBV3-2
D gene: NA
clone size: NA
CDR3 protein: CASSQGAGYGYTF
CDR3 DNA: TGTGCCAGCAGCCAAGGGGCTGGCTATGGCTACACCTTC

J gene: TRBJ2-1
V gene: TRBV4-3
D gene: NA
clone size: NA
CDR3 protein: CASSQDLVQVLGRAQFF
CDR3 DNA: TGCGCCAGCAGCCAAGATCTCGTCCAGGTCCTTGGAAGAGCGCAGTTCTTC

J gene: TRBJ2-7
V gene: TRBV6-1
D gene: TRBD2
clone size: once
CDR3 protein: CASSESIAGGAEQYF
CDR3 DNA: TGTGCCAGCAGTGAATCTATAGCGGGAGGGGCTGAGCAGTACTTC

J gene: TRBJ2-2
V gene: TRBV12-5
D gene: NA
clone size: NA
CDR3 protein: CASGLVTGALTGELFF
CDR3 DNA: TGTGCTAGTGGTTTGGTCACTGGAGCCCTCACCGGGGAGCTGTTTTTT

J gene: TRBJ1-4
V gene: TRBV28
D gene: TRBD1
clone size: NA
CDR3 protein: CASSDRALNEKLFF
CDR3 DNA: TGTGCCAGCAGTGACAGGGCCCTTAATGAAAAACTGTTTTTT

J gene: TRBJ1-5
V gene: TRBV10-3
D gene: NA
clone size: NA
CDR3 protein: CAISADRNNQPQHF
CDR3 DNA: TGTGCCATCAGCGCCGACAGGAATAATCAGCCCCAGCATTTT